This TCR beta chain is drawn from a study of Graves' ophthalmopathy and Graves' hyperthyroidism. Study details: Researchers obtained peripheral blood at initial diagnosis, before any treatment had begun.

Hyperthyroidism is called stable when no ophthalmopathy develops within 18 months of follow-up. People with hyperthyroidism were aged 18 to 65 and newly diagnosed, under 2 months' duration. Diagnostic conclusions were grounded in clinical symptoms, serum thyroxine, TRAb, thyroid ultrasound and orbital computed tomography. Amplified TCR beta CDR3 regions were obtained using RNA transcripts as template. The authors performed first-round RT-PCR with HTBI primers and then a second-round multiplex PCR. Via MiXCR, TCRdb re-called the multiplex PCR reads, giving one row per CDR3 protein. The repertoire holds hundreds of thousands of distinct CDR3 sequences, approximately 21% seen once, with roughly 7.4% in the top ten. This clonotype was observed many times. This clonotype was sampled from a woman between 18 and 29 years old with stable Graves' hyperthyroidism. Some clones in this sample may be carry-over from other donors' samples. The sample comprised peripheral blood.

CDR3 sequence reads: CASSSRGGGYEQYF. The CDR3 DNA sequence: TGTGCCAGCAGCTCACGAGGAGGGGGCTACGAGCAGTACTTC. This chain uses TRBV13 with TRBJ2-7; D may be TRBD1 or TRBD2 (6 bases each). CDR1 and CDR2 from the germline V gene are PRHDT and FYEKMQ (reference sequence). The CDR3 spans 14 residues. Trimming shortened V by 4 bases and J by 3 bases, and 13 bases separated the two germline ends.